Presented here are 15 T cell receptor beta chains from one specimen sequenced in a study of beta chain features in type 1 diabetes. Isolated RNA was reverse transcribed in full, so expressed TCRB transcripts were sequenced. TCRdb keeps only in-frame clones here, not all; method: immunoSEQ multiplex PCR. The profile shows roughly 370,000 clones, 11% to 15% of them singletons. Sequencing was performed on naive CD4+ T cells from blood. These TCRs come from a man under 40 in good health.

This clone was seen a handful of times. The chain carries TRBV10-3 and TRBJ1-3; D gene unclear. The germline gives CDR1 ENHRY, CDR2 SYGVKD. Trimming shortened V by 0 bases and J by 2 bases, and 11 bases separated the two germline ends. CDR3 size: 16 residues. CDR3 nucleotide sequence: TGTGCCATCAGTGAGTCCGAAAAATGGCCTGGAAACACCATATATTTT. Translating gives CAISESEKWPGNTIYF.

This clone was seen only a few times. The sample contains more than one DNA sequence encoding this CDR3. The chain links TRBV2 to TRBJ2-5; the D is unclear. Germline lookup yields CDR1 SNHLY and CDR2 FYNNEI. CDR3 length equals 10 residues. V was clipped by 5 bases and J by 5 bases, with 3 bases between them. CDR3 sequence (DNA): TGTGCCAGCAGTAGGGAGACCCAGTACTTC. Encoded protein: CASSRETQYF.

The V and J genes are TRBV5-8 and TRBJ2-5; D unresolved. The V gene's germline CDR1 is SGHTS and CDR2 YDEGEE. The CDR3 covers 14 residues. Trimming cost V 0 bases and J 1 base, with 7 bases left between them. As DNA, the CDR3 is TGTGCCAGCAGCTTGGAGGCGGCCCAAGAGACCCAGTACTTC. This sequence encodes CASSLEAAQETQYF. Combining the CDR3 with reference TRBV5-8 and TRBJ2-5 gives the whole variable domain EAGVTQSPTHLIKTRGQQATLRCSPISGHTSVYWYQQALGLGLQFLLWYDEGEERNRGNFPPRFSGRQFPNYSSELNVNALELEDSALYLCASSLEAAQETQYFGPGTRLLVL.

This chain links TRBV11-2 with TRBJ2-5; 9 bases line up with TRBD1. There are 16 residues in the CDR3. CDR1 is SGHAT and CDR2 is FQNNGV in the germline V gene. Trimming took 5 bases from V and 5 from J; bases not matched to a gene: 12. CDR3 sequence (DNA): TGTGCCAGCAGCCTATCCGGGACAGGGAACGCGGAGACCCAGTACTTC. Its translation is CASSLSGTGNAETQYF. The full variable domain, rest sourced from reference TRBV11-2 and TRBJ2-5, is EAGVAQSPRYKIIEKRQSVAFWCNPISGHATLYWYQQILGQGPKLLIQFQNNGVVDDSQLPKDRFSAERLKGVDSTLKIQPAKLEDSAVYLCASSLSGTGNAETQYFGPGTRLLVL.

CDR3 nucleotides: TGTGCCAGCCGGGACAGGGACACCGGGGAGCTGTTTTTT. Translated, it gives CASRDRDTGELFF. This chain uses TRBV6-6 with TRBJ2-2; TRBD1 matches at 9 bases. Looked up from germline, CDR1 is MNHNY and CDR2 is SVGAGI (reference sequence). This CDR3 spans 13 amino acids. V was clipped by 8 bases and J by 3 bases; unmatched bases: 1.

V and J are TRBV12-5 and TRBJ2-7; D is undetermined. The CDR3 consists of 11 residues. V lost 6 bases, J lost 3 bases, and 6 bases lay in between. Germline loops: CDR1 LGHNT, CDR2 FRNRAP. The CDR3 DNA follows: TGTGCTAGTGGGGCTTTCTACGAGCAGTACTTC. It encodes CASGAFYEQYF.

The chain's CDR3 is CASSQDPSPRTAQYF. The CDR3 DNA is TGCGCCAGCAGCCAAGATCCTAGCCCACGTACGGCCCAGTACTTC. The chain combines TRBV4-3 with TRBJ2-5, with D possibly being TRBD2 (5 bases). Germline CDR1 reads LGHNA; CDR2 reads YSLEER. V gave up 0 bases and J gave up 9 bases, with 17 bases separating them. This CDR3 has 15 amino acids.

In its sample, this clone was seen a few times. V usage is TRBV29-1 and J usage is TRBJ2-1; D is possibly TRBD2 (5 bases). Between the trimmed V and J ends, which lost 5 bases and 2 bases, there was a span of 13 bases. Germline values: CDR1 SQVTM, CDR2 ANQGSEA. CDR3 size: 14 residues. DNA of the CDR3: TGCAGCGTTCGAGCGGAGGCAGCCTACAATGAGCAGTTCTTC. This gives the protein CSVRAEAAYNEQFF.

There are many counts of this clone. Other DNA sequences within the sample encode an identical CDR3. The chain employs TRBV29-1 and TRBJ1-2; perhaps TRBD1 as D (5 bases). V lost 4 bases, J lost 6 bases, and 12 bases lay in between. This CDR3 has 12 amino acids. Germline CDR1 and CDR2: SQVTM and ANQGSEA. CDR3 DNA sequence: TGCAGCGTTGCTGGCCAGGGAAATGGCTACACCTTC. Protein sequence: CSVAGQGNGYTF.

Of note for this clone: The same CDR3 arises from other DNA sequences in this sample as well. The chain has TRBV7-2 and TRBJ2-1; D is unclear. V was pared by 1 base and J by 6 bases, with 4 bases between. The CDR3 runs to 12 residues. Germline V gene sequence: CDR1 SGHTA, CDR2 FQGNSA. DNA for the CDR3: TGTGCCAGCAGCTTAGTTTCCAATGAGCAGTTCTTC. Protein: CASSLVSNEQFF.

This clone has a handful of counts. The chain carries TRBV29-1 and TRBJ2-7; TRBD1 matches at 9 bases. The CDR3 is made up of 12 amino acids. With 6 bases clipped from V and 3 bases from J, the junction kept 3 bases outside the gene matches. The germline V gene encodes CDR1 SQVTM and CDR2 ANQGSEA. CDR3 region: CSVRTGVYEQYF. CDR3 DNA sequence: TGCAGCGTGAGGACAGGGGTCTACGAGCAGTACTTC.

This clone was counted a few times. CDR3 in amino acids: CASSQAGTSKQYV. As DNA, the CDR3 is TGTGCCAGCAGCCAAGCGGGGACTAGCAAACAGTACGTC. The chain carries TRBV14 and TRBJ2-7; TRBD2 agrees at 9 bases. CDR1 is SGHDN, CDR2 FVKESK, per germline. Trimming removed 1 base from V and 10 bases from J; junction bases left unmatched: 5. The CDR3 is 13 amino acids.

V usage is TRBV7-6 and J usage is TRBJ2-3; 7 positions agree with TRBD2. The J segment lost 3 bases and the V segment lost 5 bases, leaving 8 bases of the junction unmatched. Germline V gene sequence: CDR1 SGHVS, CDR2 FNYEAQ. The CDR3 length is 15 residues. The chain's CDR3 is CASSLASGSTDTQYF. DNA for the CDR3: TGTGCCAGCAGCCTGGCTAGCGGATCAACAGATACGCAGTATTTT.

J is TRBJ1-3 and V is TRBV18, with no clear D. The CDR3 runs 12 residues. Per germline, CDR1 KGHSH and CDR2 LQKENI. Trimming left V 3 bases short and J 2 bases short, with 2 bases between. CDR3 sequence reads: CASSPTGNTIYF. CDR3 nucleotide sequence: TGTGCCAGCTCACCCACTGGAAACACCATATATTTT. The whole variable domain, filled in from reference TRBV18 and TRBJ1-3, reads NAGVMQNPRHLVRRRGQEARLRCSPMKGHSHVYWYRQLPEEGLKFMVYLQKENIIDESGMPKERFSAEFPKEGPSILRIQQVVRGDSAAYFCASSPTGNTIYFGEGSWLTVV.

This clone was counted between two and nine times. The CDR3 DNA is TGCAGCGCTGGGACAGGGAATGAGCAGTTCTTC. It specifies CSAGTGNEQFF. The chain links TRBV29-1 to TRBJ2-1; TRBD1 matches 9 bases. This CDR3 has 11 residues. The V gene's germline CDR1 is SQVTM and CDR2 ANQGSEA. The trim removed 7 bases at V and 7 bases at J, leaving 2 bases unmatched.